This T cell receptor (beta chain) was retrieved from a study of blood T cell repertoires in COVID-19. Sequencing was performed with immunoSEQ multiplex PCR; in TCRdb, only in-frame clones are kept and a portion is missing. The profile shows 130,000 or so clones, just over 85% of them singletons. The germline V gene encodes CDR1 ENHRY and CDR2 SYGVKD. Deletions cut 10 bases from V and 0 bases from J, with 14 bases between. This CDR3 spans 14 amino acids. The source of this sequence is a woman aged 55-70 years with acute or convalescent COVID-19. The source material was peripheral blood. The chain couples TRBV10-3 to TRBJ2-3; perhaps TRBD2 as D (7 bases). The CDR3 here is CATLGGESTDTQYF. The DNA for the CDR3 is TGTGCCACCTTAGGGGGGGAAAGCACAGATACGCAGTATTTT.